The TCR beta chain under discussion was sequenced for a study of OX40 agonist ivuxolimab in advanced cancers. Regarding the complete study: Ivuxolimab was an agonistic, fully human IgG2 monoclonal antibody directed against OX40 (CD134), a costimulatory receptor. Of the 50 to 55 dose-escalation patients, hepatocellular carcinoma was present in around 20, melanoma in approximately 15, renal cell carcinoma in 9 and head and neck cancer in 9. Patients were allowed to have had prior anti-PD-1, anti-PD-L1 or anti-CTLA-4 therapy, and around 40% of the dose-escalation patients had previously received checkpoint inhibitors. Partial responses occurred in three dose-escalation patients, of whom one had hepatocellular carcinoma and two had cutaneous melanoma. The paper describes the monotherapy dose-escalation part (N of about 52 patients) of the phase I trial of ivuxolimab. In the dose-escalation cohort, 82.7% of patients were male, and the mean age was around 60 years, with a range of about 20 to 79. Intravenous ivuxolimab was administered to patients every 2 weeks at six dose levels: 0.01, 0.1, 0.3, 1.5, 3 and 10 mg/kg. The point of sequencing TCRbeta in the periphery was to test whether ivuxolimab changed TCR sequence diversity and drove clonal T-cell expansion. Overall study outcomes, separate from this receptor: At doses of 0.1 to 3.0 mg/kg, clonal expansion of both CD4+ and CD8+ blood T cells was observed from baseline to week 6. After ivuxolimab, more expanded clones were found on average in CD8+ T cells than in CD4+ T cells. Low levels of normalized T-cell clonal expansion were also seen in some nonresponding patients. In the 0.1-3.0 mg/kg groups, partial responders were among the patients with the lowest normalized peripheral clonal expansion, particularly in CD8+ T cells. Antigen specificity was not determined for the clonally expanded peripheral T cells.

Genomic DNA was extracted from sorted cells for sequencing of the TCRbeta CDR3 region. The immunoSEQ Assay was used to sequence the TCRbeta CDR3 regions. Held by TCRdb, this immuneACCESS table contains in-frame sequences only and omits some clones. Under half of the omission traces to an unresolved V gene where checked; the cause of the rest is unknown. Here the sample has approximately 40,000 clones; approximately 80% occur a single time. The ten largest clones add up to under 11% of the sample. The trial excluded patients who had a history of autoimmune disease or who were on systemic immunosuppression. Peripheral blood for TCR sequencing was drawn from every dose cohort at baseline, at cycle 4 day 1 and at cycle 7 day 1. The samples were drawn from a first-in-human, open-label, multicenter phase I dose-escalation trial of ivuxolimab. The trial enrolled adults with locally advanced or metastatic head and neck squamous cell, hepatocellular, melanoma or renal cell carcinoma. Before TCR sequencing, CD4+ T cells and CD8+ T cells were sorted from peripheral blood as separate populations.

This clone was seen a handful of times. It lacks a known antigen. No base quality values were provided; no much bigger clone lies one nucleotide off. The receptor comes from an adult with an advanced solid tumor such as melanoma, head and neck, liver or kidney cancer. The material sequenced was CD4+ or CD8+ T cells sorted from blood, taken in a trial of the OX40 agonist ivuxolimab.

The base sequence is TGTGCCAGCAGCTTAGCAGATACGCAGTATTTT. It encodes CASSLADTQYF. The V and J genes are TRBV7-2 and TRBJ2-3; the D gene assignment is ambiguous. Including the terminal cysteine and phenylalanine, the CDR3 comprises 11 residues. The sequence is cut down to CDR3 DNA, 33 bases in frame from base 1. At the junction V is shortened by 0 bases and J by 5 bases, with 0 bases in between. CDR1 and CDR2 were assigned from the germline V gene as SGHTA and FQGNSA.